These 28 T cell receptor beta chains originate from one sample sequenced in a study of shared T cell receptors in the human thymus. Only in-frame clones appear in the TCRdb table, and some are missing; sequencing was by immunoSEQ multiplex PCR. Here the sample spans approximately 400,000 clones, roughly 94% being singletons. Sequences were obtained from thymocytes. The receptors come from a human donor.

The CDR3: CASSPSGGTLSTDTQYF. As DNA, the CDR3 is TGTGCCAGCTCACCTTCAGGTGGCACACTTAGCACAGATACGCAGTATTTT. The chain has TRBV18 and TRBJ2-3; D is ambiguous. The V and J ends lost 3 bases and 0 bases respectively, with 16 bases between them. Germline CDR1 is KGHSH and CDR2 is LQKENI. The length of the CDR3 is 17 residues.

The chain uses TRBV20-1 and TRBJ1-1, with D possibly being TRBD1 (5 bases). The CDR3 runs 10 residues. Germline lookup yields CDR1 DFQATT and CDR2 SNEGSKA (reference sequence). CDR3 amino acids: CIPMEQGAFF. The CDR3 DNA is TGCATTCCGATGGAGCAGGGAGCTTTCTTT.

CDR3 nucleotide sequence: TGTGCCACCTCCAAGGAGGGGTGGAGGGATGAGCAGTTCTTC. Translated: CATSKEGWRDEQFF. The V call is TRBV19, the J call TRBJ2-1; TRBD2 is a possible D gene (6 bases). The germline V and J ends were trimmed by 10 bases and 8 bases, with 21 bases remaining between them. The CDR3 runs to 14 residues. Germline V lookup: CDR1 LNHDA, CDR2 SQIVND (reference sequence).

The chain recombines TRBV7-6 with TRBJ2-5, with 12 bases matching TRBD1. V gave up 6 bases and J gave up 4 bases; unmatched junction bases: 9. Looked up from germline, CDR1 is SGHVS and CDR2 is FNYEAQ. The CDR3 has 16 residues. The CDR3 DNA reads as TGTGCCAGCAGACCTCGGGACAGGGGGCGCGTAGAGACCCAGTACTTC. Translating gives CASRPRDRGRVETQYF. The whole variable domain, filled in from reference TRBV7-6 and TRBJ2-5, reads GAGVSQSPRYKVTKRGQDVALRCDPISGHVSLYWYRQALGQGPEFLTYFNYEAQQDKSGLPNDRFSAERPEGSISTLTIQRTEQRDSAMYRCASRPRDRGRVETQYFGPGTRLLVL.

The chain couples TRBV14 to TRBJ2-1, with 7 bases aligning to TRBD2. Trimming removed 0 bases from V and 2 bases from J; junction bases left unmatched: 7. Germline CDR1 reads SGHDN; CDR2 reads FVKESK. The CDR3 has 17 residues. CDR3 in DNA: TGTGCCAGCAGCCAAGATTGGCGGGAGCTTCCCTACAATGAGCAGTTCTTC. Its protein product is CASSQDWRELPYNEQFF.

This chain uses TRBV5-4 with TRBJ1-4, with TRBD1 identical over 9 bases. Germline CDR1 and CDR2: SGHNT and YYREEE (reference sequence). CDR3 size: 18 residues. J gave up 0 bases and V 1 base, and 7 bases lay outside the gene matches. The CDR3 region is CASSLSPDRGSTNEKLFF. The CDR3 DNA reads TGTGCCAGCAGCTTGTCCCCCGACAGGGGGTCAACTAATGAAAAACTGTTTTTT.

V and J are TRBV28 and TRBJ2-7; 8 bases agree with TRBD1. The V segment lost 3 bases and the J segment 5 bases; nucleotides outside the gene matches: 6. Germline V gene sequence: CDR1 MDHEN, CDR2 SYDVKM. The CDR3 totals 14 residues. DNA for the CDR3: TGTGCCAGCAGTTTCGGACAGGGAGAAGACGAGCAGTACTTC. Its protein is CASSFGQGEDEQYF.

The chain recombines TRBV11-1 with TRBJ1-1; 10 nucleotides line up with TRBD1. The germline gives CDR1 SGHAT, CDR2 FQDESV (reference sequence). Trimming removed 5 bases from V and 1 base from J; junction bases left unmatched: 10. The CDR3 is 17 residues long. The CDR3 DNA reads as TGTGCCAGCAGCCCGCAGACAGGGGGCGTAAAGAACACTGAAGCTTTCTTT. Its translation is CASSPQTGGVKNTEAFF.

DNA of the CDR3: TGTGCCAGCAGTGACCCGGACAGCCGCGATAGCACCGGGGAGCTGTTTTTT. Translation: CASSDPDSRDSTGELFF. The chain is built from TRBV2 and TRBJ2-2, with a weak D call TRBD1 (6 bases). Per the germline V gene, CDR1 is SNHLY and CDR2 is FYNNEI. V lost 3 bases and J lost 4, with 18 bases in between. The CDR3 covers 17 residues.

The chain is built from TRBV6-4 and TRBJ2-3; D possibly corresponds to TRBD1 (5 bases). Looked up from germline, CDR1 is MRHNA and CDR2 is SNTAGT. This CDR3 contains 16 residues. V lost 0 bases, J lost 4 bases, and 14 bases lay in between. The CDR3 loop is CASSDSQDLMADTQYF. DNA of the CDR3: TGTGCCAGCAGTGACTCACAGGACCTCATGGCAGATACGCAGTATTTT.

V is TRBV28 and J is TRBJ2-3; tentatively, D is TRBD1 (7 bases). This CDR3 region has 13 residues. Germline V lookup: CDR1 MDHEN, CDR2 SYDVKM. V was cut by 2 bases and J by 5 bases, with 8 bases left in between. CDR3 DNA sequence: TGTGCCAGCAGTTTACAGGGGGGAGATACGCAGTATTTT. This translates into CASSLQGGDTQYF.

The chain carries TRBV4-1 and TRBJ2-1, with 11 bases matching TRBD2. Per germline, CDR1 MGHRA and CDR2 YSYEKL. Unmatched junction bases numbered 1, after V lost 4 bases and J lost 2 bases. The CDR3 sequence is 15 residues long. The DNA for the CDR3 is TGCGCCAGCAGCCTAGCGGGAGGGCCCTACAATGAGCAGTTCTTC. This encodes CASSLAGGPYNEQFF.

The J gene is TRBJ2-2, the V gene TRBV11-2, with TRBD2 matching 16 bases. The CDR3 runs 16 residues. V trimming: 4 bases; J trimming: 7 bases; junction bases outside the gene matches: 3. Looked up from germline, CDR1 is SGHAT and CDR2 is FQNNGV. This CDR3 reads CASSYGTSGRVGELFF. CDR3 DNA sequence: TGTGCCAGCAGCTACGGGACTAGCGGGAGGGTCGGGGAGCTGTTTTTT.

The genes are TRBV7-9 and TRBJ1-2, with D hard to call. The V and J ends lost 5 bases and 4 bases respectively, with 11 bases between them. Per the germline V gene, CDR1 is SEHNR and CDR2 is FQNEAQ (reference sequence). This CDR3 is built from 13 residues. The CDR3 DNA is TGTGCCAGCAGCCAACTCAGGAGCTATGGCTACACCTTC. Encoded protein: CASSQLRSYGYTF. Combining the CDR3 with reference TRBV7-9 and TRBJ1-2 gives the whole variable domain DTGVSQNPRHKITKRGQNVTFRCDPISEHNRLYWYRQTLGQGPEFLTYFQNEAQLEKSRLLSDRFSAERPKGSFSTLEIQRTEQGDSAMYLCASSQLRSYGYTFGSGTRLTVV.

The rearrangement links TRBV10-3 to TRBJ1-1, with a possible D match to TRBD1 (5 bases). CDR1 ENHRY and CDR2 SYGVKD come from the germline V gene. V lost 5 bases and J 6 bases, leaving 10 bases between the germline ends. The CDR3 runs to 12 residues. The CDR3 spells CAISPRQSEAFF. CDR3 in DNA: TGTGCCATCAGTCCTCGACAGTCTGAAGCTTTCTTT.

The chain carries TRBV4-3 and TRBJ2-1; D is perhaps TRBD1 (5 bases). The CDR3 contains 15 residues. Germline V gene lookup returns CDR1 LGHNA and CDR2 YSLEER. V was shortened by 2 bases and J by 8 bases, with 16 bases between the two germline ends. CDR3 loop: CASSQNSTPRDEQFF. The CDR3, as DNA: TGCGCCAGCAGCCAAAACAGTACCCCCAGGGATGAGCAGTTCTTC.

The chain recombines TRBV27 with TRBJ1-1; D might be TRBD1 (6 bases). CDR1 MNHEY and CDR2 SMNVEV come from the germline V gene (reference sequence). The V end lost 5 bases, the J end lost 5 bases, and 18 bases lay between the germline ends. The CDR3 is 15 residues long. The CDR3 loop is CASSPSGATGTEAFF. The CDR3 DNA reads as TGTGCCAGCAGTCCAAGTGGAGCCACAGGGACTGAAGCTTTCTTT.

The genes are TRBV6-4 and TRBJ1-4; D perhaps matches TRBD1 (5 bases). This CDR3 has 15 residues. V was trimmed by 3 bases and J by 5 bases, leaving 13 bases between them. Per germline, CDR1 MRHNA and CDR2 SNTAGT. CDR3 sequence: CASSDSGVSNEKLFF. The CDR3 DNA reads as TGTGCCAGCAGTGATTCGGGGGTCTCAAATGAAAAACTGTTTTTT.

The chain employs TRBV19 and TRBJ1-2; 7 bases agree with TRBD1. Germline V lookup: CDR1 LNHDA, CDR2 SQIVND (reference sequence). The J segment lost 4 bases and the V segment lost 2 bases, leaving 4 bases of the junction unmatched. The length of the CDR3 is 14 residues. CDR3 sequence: CASSIKGQRYGYTF. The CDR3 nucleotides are TGTGCCAGTAGTATAAAGGGACAGCGCTATGGCTACACCTTC.

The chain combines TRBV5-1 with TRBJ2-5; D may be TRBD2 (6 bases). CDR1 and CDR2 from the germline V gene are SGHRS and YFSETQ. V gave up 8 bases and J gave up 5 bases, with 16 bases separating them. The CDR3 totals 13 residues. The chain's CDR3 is CASGERARETQYF. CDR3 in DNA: TGCGCCAGTGGTGAGCGGGCTCGGGAGACCCAGTACTTC.

CDR3 sequence (DNA): TGTGCCAGCAGCCAATATCTCCTGGAGCCATGCGATGAGCAGTTCTTC. Translation: CASSQYLLEPCDEQFF. J is TRBJ2-1 and V is TRBV4-2; D is ambiguous. From germline, CDR1 is LGHNA and CDR2 YNFKEQ. Trimming removed 2 bases at V and 8 bases at J, with 19 bases between. The CDR3 consists of 16 residues.

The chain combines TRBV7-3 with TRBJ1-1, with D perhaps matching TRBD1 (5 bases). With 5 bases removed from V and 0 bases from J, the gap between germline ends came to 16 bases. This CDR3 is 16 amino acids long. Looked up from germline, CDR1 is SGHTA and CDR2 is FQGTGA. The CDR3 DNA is TGTGCCAGCAGCCCTGACAGACGAAGCATGAACACTGAAGCTTTCTTT. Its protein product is CASSPDRRSMNTEAFF.

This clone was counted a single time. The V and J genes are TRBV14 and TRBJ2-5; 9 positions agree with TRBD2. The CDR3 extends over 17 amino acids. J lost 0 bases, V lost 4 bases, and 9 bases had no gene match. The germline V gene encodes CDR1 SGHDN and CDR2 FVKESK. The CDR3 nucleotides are TGTGCCAGCAGCCCCCAGAGGAGGACTAGCGACCAAGAGACCCAGTACTTC. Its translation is CASSPQRRTSDQETQYF.

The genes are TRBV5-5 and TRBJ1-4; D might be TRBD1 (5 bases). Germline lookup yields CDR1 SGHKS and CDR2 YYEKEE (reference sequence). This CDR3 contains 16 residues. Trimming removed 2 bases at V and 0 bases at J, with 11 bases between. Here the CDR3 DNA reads TGTGCCAGCAGCTTTCGGGGGTCACCAACTAATGAAAAACTGTTTTTT. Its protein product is CASSFRGSPTNEKLFF.

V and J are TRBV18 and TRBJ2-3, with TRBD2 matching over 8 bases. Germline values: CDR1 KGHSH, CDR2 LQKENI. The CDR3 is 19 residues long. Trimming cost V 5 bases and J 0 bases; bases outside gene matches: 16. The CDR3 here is CASSAQGNGRAPSTDTQYF. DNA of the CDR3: TGTGCCAGCTCAGCACAAGGGAACGGGAGGGCCCCTAGCACAGATACGCAGTATTTT.

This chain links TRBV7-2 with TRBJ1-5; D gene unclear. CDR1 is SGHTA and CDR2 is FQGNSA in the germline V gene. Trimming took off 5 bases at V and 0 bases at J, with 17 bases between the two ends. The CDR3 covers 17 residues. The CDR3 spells CASSNQNWLNSNQPQHF. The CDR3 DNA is TGTGCCAGCAGCAATCAAAACTGGCTAAATAGCAATCAGCCCCAGCATTTT.

The CDR3 DNA is TGCGCCAGCAGCTTTGCAGGGCGGAATGAGCAGTTCTTC. Translation gives CASSFAGRNEQFF. The genes are TRBV5-1 and TRBJ2-1, with a tentative D call TRBD1 (5 bases). The ends were cut back, 2 bases at V and 7 bases at J, with 10 bases in the middle. Germline lookup yields CDR1 SGHRS and CDR2 YFSETQ. The CDR3 length is 13 residues.

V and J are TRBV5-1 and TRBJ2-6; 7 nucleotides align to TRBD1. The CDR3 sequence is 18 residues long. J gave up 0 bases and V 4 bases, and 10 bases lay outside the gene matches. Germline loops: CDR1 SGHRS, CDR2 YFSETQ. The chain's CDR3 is CASSITGTDASGANVLTF. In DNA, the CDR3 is TGCGCCAGCAGCATAACCGGGACAGACGCCTCTGGGGCCAACGTCCTGACTTTC.